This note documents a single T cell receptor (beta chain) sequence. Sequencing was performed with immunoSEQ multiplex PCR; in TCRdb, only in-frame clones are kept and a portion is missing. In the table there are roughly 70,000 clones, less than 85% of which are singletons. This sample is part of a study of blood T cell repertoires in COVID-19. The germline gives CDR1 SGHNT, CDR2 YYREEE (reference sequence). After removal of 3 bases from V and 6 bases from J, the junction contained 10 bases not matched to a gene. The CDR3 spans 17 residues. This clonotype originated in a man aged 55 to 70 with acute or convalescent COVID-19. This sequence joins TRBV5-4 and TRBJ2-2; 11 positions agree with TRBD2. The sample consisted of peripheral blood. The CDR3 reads CASSSGYIAGGPGELFF. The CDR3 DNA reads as TGTGCCAGCAGCTCCGGCTACATAGCGGGGGGGCCCGGGGAGCTGTTTTTT. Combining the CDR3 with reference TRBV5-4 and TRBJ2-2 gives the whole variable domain ETGVTQSPTHLIKTRGQQVTLRCSSQSGHNTVSWYQQALGQGPQFIFQYYREEENGRGNFPPRFSGLQFPNYSSELNVNALELDDSALYLCASSSGYIAGGPGELFFGEGSRLTVL.